The present entry profiles one T cell receptor (beta chain) with its context. Its antigen is not known. These data originate in a study of graft-versus-host responses after intestinal transplantation. Broader study findings: Recipient marrow showed GvH clones, some seen first in ileum or blood.

Clones were sequenced by immunoSEQ multiplex PCR, and TCRdb holds only the in-frame ones, with some missing. This table has around 71,000 clones, 85% to 95% appearing once. There are 16 residues in the CDR3. Germline V gene data show CDR1 as SEHNR and CDR2 as FQNEAQ (reference sequence). V lost 3 bases and J lost 4; bases outside the gene matches: 4. This sequence joins TRBV7-9 and TRBJ2-1; 12 nucleotides line up with TRBD2. This TCR came from a human donor who received an intestinal transplant. The specimen comprised unstimulated CD8+ T cells sorted from spleen or lymph node cells, sampled before intestinal transplant. The chain's CDR3 is CASSFELAGGYNEQFF. CDR3 bases: TGTGCCAGCAGCTTCGAACTAGCGGGAGGTTACAATGAGCAGTTCTTC.